Reported below is one T cell receptor beta chain. What antigen it recognizes has not been identified. The input lacks base qualities; no much larger clone sits a single base away. The protocol used for the library was PCR. Sequencing instrument: Illumina MiSeq. The public reads were quality trimmed at Q25 with fastp and then assembled into clones with MiXCR by TCRdb, keeping productive beta chains. Rows with one shared CDR3 protein collapse into an entry with the most common genes and DNA. Recorded for this sample are around 16,000 distinct CDR3 sequences; 25% to 40% of them occurred a single time. The leading ten clones occupy around 1.5% of the sample. This entry comes from a study of regulatory and conventional T cells in breast cancer (dated by TCRdb to between 2014 and 2016). Reading the germline V gene gives CDR1 MNHNS and CDR2 SASEGT. Reading from cysteine to phenylalanine, the CDR3 counts 12 amino acids. Of all the DNA, just the CDR3 is kept, 36 bases in frame from base 1. Trimming at the junction amounts to 4 bases on V and 0 bases on J, and the germline ends lie 4 bases apart.

This clonotype originated in a female donor in good health. The chain joins TRBV6-1 to TRBJ2-7, with no confident D gene call. The specimen was conventional T cells from blood. CDR3 region: CASSGNSYEQYF. The nucleotide sequence reads as follows: TGTGCCAGCAGTGGAAACTCCTACGAGCAGTACTTC.